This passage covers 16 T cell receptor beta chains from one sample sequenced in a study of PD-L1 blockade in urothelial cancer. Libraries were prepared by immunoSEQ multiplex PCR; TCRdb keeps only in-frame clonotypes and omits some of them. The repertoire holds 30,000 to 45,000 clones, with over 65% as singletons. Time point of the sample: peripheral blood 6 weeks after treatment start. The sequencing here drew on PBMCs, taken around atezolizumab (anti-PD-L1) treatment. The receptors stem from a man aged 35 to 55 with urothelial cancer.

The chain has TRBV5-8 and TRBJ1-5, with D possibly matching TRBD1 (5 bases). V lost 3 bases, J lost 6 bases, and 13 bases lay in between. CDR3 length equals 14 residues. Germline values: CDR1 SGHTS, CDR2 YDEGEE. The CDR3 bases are TGTGCCAGCAGCTCGGGGGTGACCAGTCAGCCCCAGCATTTT. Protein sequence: CASSSGVTSQPQHF. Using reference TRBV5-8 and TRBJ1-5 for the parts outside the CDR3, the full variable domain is EAGVTQSPTHLIKTRGQQATLRCSPISGHTSVYWYQQALGLGLQFLLWYDEGEERNRGNFPPRFSGRQFPNYSSELNVNALELEDSALYLCASSSGVTSQPQHFGDGTRLSIL.

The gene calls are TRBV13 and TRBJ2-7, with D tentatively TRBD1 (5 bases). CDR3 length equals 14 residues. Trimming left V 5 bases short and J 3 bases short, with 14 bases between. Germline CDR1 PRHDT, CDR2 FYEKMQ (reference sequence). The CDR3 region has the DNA TGTGCCAGCAGCAAGTCGACAGTCCTCTACGAGCAGTACTTC. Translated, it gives CASSKSTVLYEQYF.

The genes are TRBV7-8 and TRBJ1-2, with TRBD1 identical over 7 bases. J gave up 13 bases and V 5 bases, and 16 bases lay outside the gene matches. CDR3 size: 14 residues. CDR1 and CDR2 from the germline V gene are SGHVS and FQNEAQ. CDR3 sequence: CASSPQGQPQRVTF. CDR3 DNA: TGTGCCAGCAGCCCCCAGGGACAGCCCCAGAGGGTCACCTTC.

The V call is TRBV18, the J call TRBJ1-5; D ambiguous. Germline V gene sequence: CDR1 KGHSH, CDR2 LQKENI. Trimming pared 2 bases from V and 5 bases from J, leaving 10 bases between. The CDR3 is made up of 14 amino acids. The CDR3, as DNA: TGTGCCAGCTCACCAGAGCTGAGTTATCAGCCCCAGCATTTT. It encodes CASSPELSYQPQHF.

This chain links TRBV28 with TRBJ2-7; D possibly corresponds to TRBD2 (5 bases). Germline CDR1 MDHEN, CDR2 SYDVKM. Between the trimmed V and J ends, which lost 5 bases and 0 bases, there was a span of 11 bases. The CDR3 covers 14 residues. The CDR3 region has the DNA TGTGCCAGCAGTCCTGACTACAGCTCCTACGAGCAGTACTTC. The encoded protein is CASSPDYSSYEQYF.

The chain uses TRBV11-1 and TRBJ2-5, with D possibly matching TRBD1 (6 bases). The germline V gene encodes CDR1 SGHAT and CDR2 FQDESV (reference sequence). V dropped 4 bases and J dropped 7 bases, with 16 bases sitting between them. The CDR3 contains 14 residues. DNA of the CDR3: TGTGCCAGCAGCTCACCGACAGGACTTGGGACCCAGTACTTC. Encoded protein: CASSSPTGLGTQYF.

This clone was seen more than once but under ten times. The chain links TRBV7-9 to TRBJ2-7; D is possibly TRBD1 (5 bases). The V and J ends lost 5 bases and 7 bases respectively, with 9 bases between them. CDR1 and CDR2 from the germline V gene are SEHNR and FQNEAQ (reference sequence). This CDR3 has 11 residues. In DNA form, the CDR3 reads TGTGCCAGCAGCCCCGCAGGGGAGCAGTACTTC. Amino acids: CASSPAGEQYF.

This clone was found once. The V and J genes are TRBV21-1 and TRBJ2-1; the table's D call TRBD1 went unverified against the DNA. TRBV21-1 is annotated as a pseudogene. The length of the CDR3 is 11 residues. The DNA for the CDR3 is TGTGCCAGGGACAGGGGCCATGAGCAGTTCTTC. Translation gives CARDRGHEQFF.

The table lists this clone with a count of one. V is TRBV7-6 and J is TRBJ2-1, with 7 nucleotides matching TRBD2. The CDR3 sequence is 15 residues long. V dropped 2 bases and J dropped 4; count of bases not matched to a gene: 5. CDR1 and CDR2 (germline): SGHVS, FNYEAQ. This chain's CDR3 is CASSLTSGEYNEQFF. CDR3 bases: TGTGCCAGCAGCTTAACAAGCGGGGAATACAATGAGCAGTTCTTC. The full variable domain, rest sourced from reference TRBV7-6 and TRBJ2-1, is GAGVSQSPRYKVTKRGQDVALRCDPISGHVSLYWYRQALGQGPEFLTYFNYEAQQDKSGLPNDRFSAERPEGSISTLTIQRTEQRDSAMYRCASSLTSGEYNEQFFGPGTRLTVL.

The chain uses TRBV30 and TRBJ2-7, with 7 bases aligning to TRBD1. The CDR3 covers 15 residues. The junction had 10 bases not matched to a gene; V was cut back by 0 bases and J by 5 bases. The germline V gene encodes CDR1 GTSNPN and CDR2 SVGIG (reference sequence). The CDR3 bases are TGTGCCTGGAGTGTCGGAGACAGGGCGCCCGACGAGCAGTACTTC. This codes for CAWSVGDRAPDEQYF.

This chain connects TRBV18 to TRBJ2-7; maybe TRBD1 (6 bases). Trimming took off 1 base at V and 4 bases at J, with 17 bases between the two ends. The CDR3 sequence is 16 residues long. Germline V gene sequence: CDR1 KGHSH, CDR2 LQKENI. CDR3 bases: TGTGCCAGCTCACCACTCGGACAGTCAAGGGGGTACGAGCAGTACTTC. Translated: CASSPLGQSRGYEQYF. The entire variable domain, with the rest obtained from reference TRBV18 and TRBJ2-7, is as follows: NAGVMQNPRHLVRRRGQEARLRCSPMKGHSHVYWYRQLPEEGLKFMVYLQKENIIDESGMPKERFSAEFPKEGPSILRIQQVVRGDSAAYFCASSPLGQSRGYEQYFGPGTRLTVT.

In nucleotides, the CDR3 is TGTGCCAGCAGCCCCACGACTAGCGGGACCAATGAGCAGTTCTTC. Protein product: CASSPTTSGTNEQFF. This rearrangement joins TRBV4-2 to TRBJ2-1; 11 bases agree with TRBD2. The CDR3 spans 15 residues. J was trimmed by 6 bases and V by 4 bases; bases with no gene match: 5. CDR1 and CDR2 (germline): LGHNA, YNFKEQ.

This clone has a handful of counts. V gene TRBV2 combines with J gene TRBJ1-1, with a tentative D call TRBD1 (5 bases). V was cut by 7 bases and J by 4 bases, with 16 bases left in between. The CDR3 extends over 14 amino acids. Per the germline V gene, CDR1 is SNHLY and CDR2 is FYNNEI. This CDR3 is CASNLDGGGTEAFF. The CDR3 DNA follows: TGTGCCAGCAACCTAGACGGGGGGGGCACTGAAGCTTTCTTT.

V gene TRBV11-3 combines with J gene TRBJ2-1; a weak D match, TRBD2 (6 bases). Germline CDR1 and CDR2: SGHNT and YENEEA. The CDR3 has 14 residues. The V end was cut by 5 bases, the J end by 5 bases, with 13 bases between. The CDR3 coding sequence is TGTGCCAGCAGCAGTACGGGAGCCCACAATGAGCAGTTCTTC. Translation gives CASSSTGAHNEQFF.

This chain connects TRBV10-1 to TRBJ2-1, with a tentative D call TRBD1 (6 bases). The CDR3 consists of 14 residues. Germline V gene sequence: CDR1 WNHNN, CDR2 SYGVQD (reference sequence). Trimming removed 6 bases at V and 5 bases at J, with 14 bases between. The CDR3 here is CASRAGDKNNEQFF. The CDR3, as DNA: TGCGCCAGCAGGGCAGGGGACAAGAACAATGAGCAGTTCTTC.

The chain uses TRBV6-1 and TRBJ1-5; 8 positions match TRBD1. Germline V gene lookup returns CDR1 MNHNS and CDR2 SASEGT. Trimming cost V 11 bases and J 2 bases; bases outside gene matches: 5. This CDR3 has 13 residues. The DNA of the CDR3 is TGTGCCGGTCAGGGGGCAGGCAATCAGCCCCAGCATTTT. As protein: CAGQGAGNQPQHF.